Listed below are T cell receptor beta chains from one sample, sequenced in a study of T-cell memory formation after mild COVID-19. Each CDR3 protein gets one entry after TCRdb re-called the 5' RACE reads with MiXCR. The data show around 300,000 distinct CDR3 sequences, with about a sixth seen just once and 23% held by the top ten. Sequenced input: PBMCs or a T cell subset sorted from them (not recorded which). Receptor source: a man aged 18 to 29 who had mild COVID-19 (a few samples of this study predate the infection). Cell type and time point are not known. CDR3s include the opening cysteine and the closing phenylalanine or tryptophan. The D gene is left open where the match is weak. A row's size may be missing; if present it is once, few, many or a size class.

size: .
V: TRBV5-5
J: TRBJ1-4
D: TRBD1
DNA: TGTGCCAGCAAAGTACCCGGGACAGCGGGTGAAAAACTGTTTTTT
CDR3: CASKVPGTAGEKLFF

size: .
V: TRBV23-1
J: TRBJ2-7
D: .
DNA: TGCGCCAGCAGTCTCGCAGCGGGCCATTGGGAGCAGTACTTC
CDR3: CASSLAAGHWEQYF

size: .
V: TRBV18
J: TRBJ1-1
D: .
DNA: TGTGCCAGCTCACCCGATGAGGGGGAGGCTTTCTTT
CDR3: CASSPDEGEAFF

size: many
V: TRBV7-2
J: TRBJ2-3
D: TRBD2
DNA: TGTGCCAGCAGCCCAATAGCGGGGGGGAGCACAGATACGCAGTATTTT
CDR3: CASSPIAGGSTDTQYF

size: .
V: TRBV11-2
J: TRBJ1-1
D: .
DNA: TGTGCCAGCAGCCCGGGACAAAGCACTGAAGCTTTCTTT
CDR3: CASSPGQSTEAFF

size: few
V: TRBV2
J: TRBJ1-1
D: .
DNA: TGTGCCAGCAGTGAAGCGCTGGGGTTTATCACTGAAGCTTTCTTT
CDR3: CASSEALGFITEAFF

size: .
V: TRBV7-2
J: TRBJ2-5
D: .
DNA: TGTGCCAGCAGCCCCGGCAGGTCGCGTGAGACCCAGTACTTC
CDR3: CASSPGRSRETQYF

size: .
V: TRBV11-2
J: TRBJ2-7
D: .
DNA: TGTGCCAGCAGCTTAAGGTGGGTCGTCTACTACGAGCAGTACTTC
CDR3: CASSLRWVVYYEQYF

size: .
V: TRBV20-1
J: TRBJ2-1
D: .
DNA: TGCAGTGCTAGAGATGTTAATGAGCAGTTCTTC
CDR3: CSARDVNEQFF

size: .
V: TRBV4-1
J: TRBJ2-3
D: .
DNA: TGCGCCAGCAGCCAGGAGAAAACAGATACGCAGTATTTT
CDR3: CASSQEKTDTQYF

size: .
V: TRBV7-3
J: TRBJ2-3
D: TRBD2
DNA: TGTGCCAGCAGCTCTAGCGGGGGGGGCACAGATACGCAGTATTTT
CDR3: CASSSSGGGTDTQYF

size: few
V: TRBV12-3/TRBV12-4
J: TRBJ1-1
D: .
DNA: TGTGCCACCCTGACGGGACCCACTGAAGCTTTCTTT
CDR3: CATLTGPTEAFF

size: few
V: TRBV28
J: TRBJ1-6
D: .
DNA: TGTGCCAGCAGTCGGACTCGGAGCTCCTATAATTCACCCCTCCACTTT
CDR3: CASSRTRSSYNSPLHF

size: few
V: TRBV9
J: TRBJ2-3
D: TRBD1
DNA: TGTGCCAGCAGCGGAGGGGGCGTCAGCACAGATACGCAGTATTTT
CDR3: CASSGGGVSTDTQYF

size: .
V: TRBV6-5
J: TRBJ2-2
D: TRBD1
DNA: TGTGCCAGCAGAGACAGGGGACCGAACACCGGGGAGCTGTTTTTT
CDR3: CASRDRGPNTGELFF

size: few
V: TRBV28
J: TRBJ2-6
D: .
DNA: TGTGCCGTCTCTTTGGGGGACGGGAGCTCTGGGGCCAACGTCCTGACTTTC
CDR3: CAVSLGDGSSGANVLTF

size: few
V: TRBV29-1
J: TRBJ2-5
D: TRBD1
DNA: TGCAGCGTTGAAGATCACCAGGGGGCATTGGAGGAGACCCAGTACTTC
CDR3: CSVEDHQGALEETQYF

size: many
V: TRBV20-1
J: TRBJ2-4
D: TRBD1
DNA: TGCAGTGCTAGAGATATAGAGGGGGCTGGCATTCAGTACTTC
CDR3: CSARDIEGAGIQYF

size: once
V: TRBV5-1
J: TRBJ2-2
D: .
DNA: TGCGCCAGCAGCTTGGAGGACGGGTTCGTCGCCGGGGAGCTGTTTTTT
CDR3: CASSLEDGFVAGELFF

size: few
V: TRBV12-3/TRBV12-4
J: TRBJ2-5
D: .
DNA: TGTGCCAGCAGCACCAGCCTGGATTGGGAGACCCAGTACTTC
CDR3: CASSTSLDWETQYF

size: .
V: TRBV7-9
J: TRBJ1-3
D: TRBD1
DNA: TGTGCCAGCAGCGCGGGACAGGGGATGGGAAACACCATATATTTT
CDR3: CASSAGQGMGNTIYF

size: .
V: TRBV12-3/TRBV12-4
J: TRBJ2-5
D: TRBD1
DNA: TGTGCCAGCACCCAGTCAGGGGGATTGAAGACCCAGTACTTC
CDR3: CASTQSGGLKTQYF

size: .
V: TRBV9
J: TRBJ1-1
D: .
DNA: TGTGCCAGCAGCGAAACCGGTGGAGCTGAAGCTTTCTTT
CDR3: CASSETGGAEAFF

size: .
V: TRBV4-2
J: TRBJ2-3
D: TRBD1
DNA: TGTGCCAGCAGCCTTGGACAGGGCCCTAGCACAGATACGCAGTATTTT
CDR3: CASSLGQGPSTDTQYF